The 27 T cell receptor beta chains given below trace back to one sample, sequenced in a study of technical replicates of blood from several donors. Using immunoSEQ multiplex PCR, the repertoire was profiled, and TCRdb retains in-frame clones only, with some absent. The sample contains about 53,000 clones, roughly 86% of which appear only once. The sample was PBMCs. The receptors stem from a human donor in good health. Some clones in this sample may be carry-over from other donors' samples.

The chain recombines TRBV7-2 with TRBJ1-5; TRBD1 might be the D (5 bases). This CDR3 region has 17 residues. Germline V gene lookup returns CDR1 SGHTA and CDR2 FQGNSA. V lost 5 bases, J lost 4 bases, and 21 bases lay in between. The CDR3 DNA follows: TGTGCCAGCAGCCCACCAGGATCCTCGCGGGGGAATCAGCCCCAGCATTTT. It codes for CASSPPGSSRGNQPQHF.

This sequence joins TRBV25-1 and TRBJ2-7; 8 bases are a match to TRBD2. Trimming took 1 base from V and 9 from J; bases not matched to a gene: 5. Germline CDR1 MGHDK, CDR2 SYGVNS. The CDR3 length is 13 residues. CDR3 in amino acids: CASSESGLGRQYF. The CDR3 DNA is TGTGCCAGCAGTGAATCGGGACTAGGTCGGCAGTACTTC.

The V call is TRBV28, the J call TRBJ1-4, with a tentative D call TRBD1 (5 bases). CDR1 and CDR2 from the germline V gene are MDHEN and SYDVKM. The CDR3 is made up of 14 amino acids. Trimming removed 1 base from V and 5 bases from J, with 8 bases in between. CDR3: CASSLFQGNEKLFF. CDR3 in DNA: TGTGCCAGCAGTTTATTTCAGGGAAATGAAAAACTGTTTTTT.

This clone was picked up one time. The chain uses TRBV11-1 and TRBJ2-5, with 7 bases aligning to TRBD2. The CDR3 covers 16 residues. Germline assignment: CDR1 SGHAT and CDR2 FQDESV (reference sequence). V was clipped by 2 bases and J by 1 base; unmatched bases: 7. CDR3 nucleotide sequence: TGTGCCAGCAGCTTAACCCGAGGACTAGGCCAAGAGACCCAGTACTTC. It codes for CASSLTRGLGQETQYF.

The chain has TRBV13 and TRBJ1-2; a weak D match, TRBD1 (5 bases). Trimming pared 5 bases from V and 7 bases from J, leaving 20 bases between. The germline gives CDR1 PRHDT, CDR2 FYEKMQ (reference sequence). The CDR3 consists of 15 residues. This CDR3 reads CASSGPGHGEAGYTF. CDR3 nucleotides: TGTGCCAGCAGCGGACCCGGACACGGGGAGGCTGGCTACACCTTC.

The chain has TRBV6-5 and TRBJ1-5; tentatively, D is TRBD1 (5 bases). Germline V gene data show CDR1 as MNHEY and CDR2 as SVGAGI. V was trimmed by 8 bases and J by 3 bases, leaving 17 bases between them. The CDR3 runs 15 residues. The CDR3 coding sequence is TGTGCCAGCCGCCTCGGGGGGACGAACAATCAGCCCCAGCATTTT. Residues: CASRLGGTNNQPQHF.

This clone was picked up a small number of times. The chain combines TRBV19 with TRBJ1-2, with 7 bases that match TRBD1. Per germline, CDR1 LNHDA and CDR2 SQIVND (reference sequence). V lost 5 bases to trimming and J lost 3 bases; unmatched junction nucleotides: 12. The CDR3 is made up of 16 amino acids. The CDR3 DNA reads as TGTGCCAGTAGTTCACAGGGGACGAGGGGGGACTATGGCTACACCTTC. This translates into CASSSQGTRGDYGYTF.

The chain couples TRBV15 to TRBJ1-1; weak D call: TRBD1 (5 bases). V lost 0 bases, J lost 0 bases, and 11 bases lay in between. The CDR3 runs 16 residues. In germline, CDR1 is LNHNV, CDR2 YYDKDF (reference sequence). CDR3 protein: CATSRDRGSMNTEAFF. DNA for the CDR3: TGTGCCACCAGCAGAGATAGGGGCAGCATGAACACTGAAGCTTTCTTT.

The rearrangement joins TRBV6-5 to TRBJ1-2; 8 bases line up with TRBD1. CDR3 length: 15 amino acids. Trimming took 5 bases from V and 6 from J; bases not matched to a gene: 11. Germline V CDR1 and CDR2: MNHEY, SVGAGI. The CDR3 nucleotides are TGTGCCAGCAGTACACGGACAGGGAACATACATGGCTACACCTTC. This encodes CASSTRTGNIHGYTF.

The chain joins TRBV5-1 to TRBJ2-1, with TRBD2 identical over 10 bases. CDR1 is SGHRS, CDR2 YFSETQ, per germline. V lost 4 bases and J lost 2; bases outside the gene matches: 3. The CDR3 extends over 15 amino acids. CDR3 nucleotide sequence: TGCGCCAGCAGCCTACTAGCGGGGCCCTACAATGAGCAGTTCTTC. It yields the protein CASSLLAGPYNEQFF.

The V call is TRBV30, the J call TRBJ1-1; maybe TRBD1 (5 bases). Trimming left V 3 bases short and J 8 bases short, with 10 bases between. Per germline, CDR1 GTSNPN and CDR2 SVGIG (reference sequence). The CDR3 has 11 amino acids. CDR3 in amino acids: CAWRGQGEAFF. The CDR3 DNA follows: TGTGCCTGGAGGGGGCAGGGCGAAGCTTTCTTT.

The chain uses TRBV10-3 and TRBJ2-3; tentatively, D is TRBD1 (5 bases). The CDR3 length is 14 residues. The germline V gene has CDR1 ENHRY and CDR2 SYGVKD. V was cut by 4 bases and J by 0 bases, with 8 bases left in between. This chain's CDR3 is CAISGPGSTDTQYF. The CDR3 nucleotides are TGTGCCATCAGTGGCCCAGGGAGCACAGATACGCAGTATTTT.

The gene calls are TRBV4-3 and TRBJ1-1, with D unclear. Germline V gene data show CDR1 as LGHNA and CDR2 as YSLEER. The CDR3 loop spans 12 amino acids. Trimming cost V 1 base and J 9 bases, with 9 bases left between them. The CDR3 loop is CASSQGRSQAFF. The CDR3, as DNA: TGCGCCAGCAGCCAAGGGAGATCGCAAGCTTTCTTT.

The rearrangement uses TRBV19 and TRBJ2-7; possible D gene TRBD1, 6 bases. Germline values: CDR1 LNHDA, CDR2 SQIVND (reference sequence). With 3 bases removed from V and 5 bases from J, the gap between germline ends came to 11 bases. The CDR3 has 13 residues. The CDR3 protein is CASSMWGQDEQYF. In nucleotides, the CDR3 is TGTGCCAGTAGTATGTGGGGGCAGGACGAGCAGTACTTC.

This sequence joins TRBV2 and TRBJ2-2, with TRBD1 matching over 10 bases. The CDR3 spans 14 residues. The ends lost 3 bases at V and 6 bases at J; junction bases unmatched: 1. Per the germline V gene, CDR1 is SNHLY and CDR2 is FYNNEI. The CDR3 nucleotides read TGTGCCAGCAGTGACGGACAGGGGGCCGGGGAGCTGTTTTTT. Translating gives CASSDGQGAGELFF.

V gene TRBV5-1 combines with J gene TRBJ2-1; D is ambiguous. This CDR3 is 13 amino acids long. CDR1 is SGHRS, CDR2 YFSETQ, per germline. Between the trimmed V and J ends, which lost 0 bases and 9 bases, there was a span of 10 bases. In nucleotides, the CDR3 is TGCGCCAGCAGCTTGGCTGTAGTTGGTGAGCAGTTCTTC. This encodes CASSLAVVGEQFF. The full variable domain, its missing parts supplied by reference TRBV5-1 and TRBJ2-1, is KAGVTQTPRYLIKTRGQQVTLSCSPISGHRSVSWYQQTPGQGLQFLFEYFSETQRNKGNFPGRFSGRQFSNSRSEMNVSTLELGDSALYLCASSLAVVGEQFFGPGTRLTVL.

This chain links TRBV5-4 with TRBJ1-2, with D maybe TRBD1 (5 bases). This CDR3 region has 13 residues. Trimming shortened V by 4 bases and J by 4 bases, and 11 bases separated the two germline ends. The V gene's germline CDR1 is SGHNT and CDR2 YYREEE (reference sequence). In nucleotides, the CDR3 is TGTGCCAGCAGCCGGGGGGGTATCTATGGCTACACCTTC. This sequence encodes CASSRGGIYGYTF.

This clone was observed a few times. The CDR3 nucleotides read TGTGCCAGCAGCTTAGCTAGCGGGAGTCCCAATGAGCAGTTCTTC. It translates to CASSLASGSPNEQFF. The chain uses TRBV7-3 and TRBJ2-1; 10 positions agree with TRBD2. With V trimmed by 2 bases and J by 6 bases, 4 bases remained unmatched. Germline V gene sequence: CDR1 SGHTA, CDR2 FQGTGA. CDR3 size: 15 residues.

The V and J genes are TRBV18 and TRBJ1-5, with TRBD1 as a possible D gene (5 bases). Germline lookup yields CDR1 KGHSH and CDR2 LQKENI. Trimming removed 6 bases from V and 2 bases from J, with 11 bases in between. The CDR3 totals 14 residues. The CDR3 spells CASSAGPRNQPQHF. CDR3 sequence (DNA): TGTGCCAGCTCTGCGGGGCCCCGCAATCAGCCCCAGCATTTT.

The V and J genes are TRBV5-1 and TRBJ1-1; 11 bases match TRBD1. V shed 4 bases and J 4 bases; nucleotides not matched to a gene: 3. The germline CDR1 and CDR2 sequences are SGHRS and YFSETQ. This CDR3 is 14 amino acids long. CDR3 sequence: CASSDGTGGTEAFF. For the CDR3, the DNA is TGCGCCAGCAGCGACGGGACAGGGGGCACTGAAGCTTTCTTT.

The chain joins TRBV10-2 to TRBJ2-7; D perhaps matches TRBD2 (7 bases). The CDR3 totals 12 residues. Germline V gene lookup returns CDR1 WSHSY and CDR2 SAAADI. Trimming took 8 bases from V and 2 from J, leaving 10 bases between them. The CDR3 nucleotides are TGCGCCAGCGTGGGGGGGCCCTACGAGCAGTACTTC. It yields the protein CASVGGPYEQYF.

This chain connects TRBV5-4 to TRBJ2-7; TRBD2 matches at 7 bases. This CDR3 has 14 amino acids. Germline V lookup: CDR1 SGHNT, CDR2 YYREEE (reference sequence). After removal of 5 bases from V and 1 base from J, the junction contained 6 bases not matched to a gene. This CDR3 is CASSHTGGSYEQYF. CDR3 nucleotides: TGTGCCAGCAGTCACACGGGAGGTTCCTACGAGCAGTACTTC.

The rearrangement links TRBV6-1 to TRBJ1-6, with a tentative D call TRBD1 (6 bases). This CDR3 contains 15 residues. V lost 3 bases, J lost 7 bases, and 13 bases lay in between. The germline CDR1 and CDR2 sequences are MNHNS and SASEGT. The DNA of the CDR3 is TGTGCCAGCAGTGATTTACGGCAGGGGAATTCACCCCTCCACTTT. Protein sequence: CASSDLRQGNSPLHF.

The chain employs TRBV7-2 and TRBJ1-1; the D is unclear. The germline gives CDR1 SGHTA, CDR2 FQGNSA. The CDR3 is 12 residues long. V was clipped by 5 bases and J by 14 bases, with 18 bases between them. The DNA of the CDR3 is TGTGCCAGCAGCCCCTCTTCGGGCGGGCACTTCTTT. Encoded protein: CASSPSSGGHFF.

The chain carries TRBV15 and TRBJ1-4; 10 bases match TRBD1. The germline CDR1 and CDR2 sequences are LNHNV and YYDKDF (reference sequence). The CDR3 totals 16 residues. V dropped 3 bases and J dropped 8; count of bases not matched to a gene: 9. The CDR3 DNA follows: TGTGCCACCAGCAGGGACTGGGACAGGGGCAGGGAAAAACTGTTTTTT. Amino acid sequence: CATSRDWDRGREKLFF.

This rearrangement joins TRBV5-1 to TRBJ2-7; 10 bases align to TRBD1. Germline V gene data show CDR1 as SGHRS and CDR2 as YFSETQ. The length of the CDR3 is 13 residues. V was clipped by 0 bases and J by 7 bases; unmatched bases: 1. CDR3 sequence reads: CASSLADRGEQYF. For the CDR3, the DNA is TGCGCCAGCAGCTTGGCGGACAGGGGGGAGCAGTACTTC.

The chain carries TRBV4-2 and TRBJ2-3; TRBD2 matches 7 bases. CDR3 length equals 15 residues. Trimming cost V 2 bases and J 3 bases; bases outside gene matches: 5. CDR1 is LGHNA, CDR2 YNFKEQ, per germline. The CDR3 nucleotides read TGTGCCAGCAGCCAATTCGGCGGGAGTACAGATACGCAGTATTTT. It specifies CASSQFGGSTDTQYF.